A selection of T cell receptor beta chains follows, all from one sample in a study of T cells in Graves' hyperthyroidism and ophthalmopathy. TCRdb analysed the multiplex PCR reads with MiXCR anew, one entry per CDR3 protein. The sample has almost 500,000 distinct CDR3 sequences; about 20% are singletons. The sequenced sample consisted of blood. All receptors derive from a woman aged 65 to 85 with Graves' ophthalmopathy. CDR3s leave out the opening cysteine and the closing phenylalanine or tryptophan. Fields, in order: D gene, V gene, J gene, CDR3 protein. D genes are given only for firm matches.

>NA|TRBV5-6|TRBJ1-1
ASSLFHTEAF
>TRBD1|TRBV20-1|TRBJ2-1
SARVGGQGAWNEQF
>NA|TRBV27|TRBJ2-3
ASTQAFTDTQY
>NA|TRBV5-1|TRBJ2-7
ASSGGADSRGEQY
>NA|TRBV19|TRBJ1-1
ASSIAGALMNTEAF
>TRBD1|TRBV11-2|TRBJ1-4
ASSPRSGQGAYEKLF
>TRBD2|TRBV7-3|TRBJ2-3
ASSLLAGGPTDTQY
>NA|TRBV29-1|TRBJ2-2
SAAIGTHNTGELF
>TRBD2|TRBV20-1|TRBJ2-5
SAPGLAVQETQY
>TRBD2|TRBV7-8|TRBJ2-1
AGSLASGGYEQF
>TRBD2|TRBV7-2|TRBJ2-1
ASSLGLGLAGEGDEQF
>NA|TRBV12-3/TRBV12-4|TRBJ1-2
ASTPGIYYGYT
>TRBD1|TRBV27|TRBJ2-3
ASSWDRVADTQY
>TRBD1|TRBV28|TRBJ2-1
ASSFPGQGKNEQF
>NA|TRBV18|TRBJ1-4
ASNRVSITNEKLF
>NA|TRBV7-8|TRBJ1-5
ASRNPGPNQPQH
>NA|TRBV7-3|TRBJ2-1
ASSLMATEQF
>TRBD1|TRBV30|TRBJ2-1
ARTGQGGYNEQF
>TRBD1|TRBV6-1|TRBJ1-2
ASIPGTGSYGYT
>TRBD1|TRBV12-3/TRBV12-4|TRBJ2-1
ASSLYVGQGREQF
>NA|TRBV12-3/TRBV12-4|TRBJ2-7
ASSSDGVAKQY
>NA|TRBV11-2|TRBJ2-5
ASSLVGRTQY
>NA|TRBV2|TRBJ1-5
ASSDWGNSNQPQH
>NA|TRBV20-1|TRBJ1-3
SASQGGQPSSGNTIY
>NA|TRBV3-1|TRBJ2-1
ASSQDPGASYNEQF
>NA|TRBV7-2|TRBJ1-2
ASSLNILANYGYT
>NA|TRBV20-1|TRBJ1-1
SPSRNTEAF
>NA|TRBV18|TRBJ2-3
ASSRRETDTQY
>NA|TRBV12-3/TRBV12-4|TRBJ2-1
ASSFRGTHSYNEQF